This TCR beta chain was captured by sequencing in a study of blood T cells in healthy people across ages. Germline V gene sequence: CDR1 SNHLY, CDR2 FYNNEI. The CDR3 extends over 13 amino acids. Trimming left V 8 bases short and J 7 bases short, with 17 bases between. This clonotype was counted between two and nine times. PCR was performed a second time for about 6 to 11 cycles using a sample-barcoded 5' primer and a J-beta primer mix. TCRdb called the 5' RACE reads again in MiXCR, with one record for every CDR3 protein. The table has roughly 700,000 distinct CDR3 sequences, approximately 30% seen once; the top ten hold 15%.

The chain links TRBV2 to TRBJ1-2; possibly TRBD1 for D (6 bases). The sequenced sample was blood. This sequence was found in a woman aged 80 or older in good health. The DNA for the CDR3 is TGTGCCAGCGGCCCGGGGGGGGGCTTTGGCTACACCTTC. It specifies CASGPGGGFGYTF.